These T cell receptor beta chains were read from a single sample in a study of cytomegalovirus exposure and HLA in healthy donors. Assay used: immunoSEQ multiplex PCR; TCRdb lists only in-frame clones, some missing. The sample has 140,000 or so clones, approximately 91% seen once; the top ten hold approximately 0.7%. Input material: PBMCs. All receptors come from a man aged 18 to 35 in good health and CMV-seronegative. Each CDR3 is given with its conserved first and last residue. Each record gives: V gene, clone size, D gene, CDR3 protein. D genes are given only for firm matches. Expanded clones get a size class; other rows say once, few or many, or leave the size out.

TRBV30 - - CAWRGAPQETQYF
TRBV6-4 - - CASSPVTGRSTGELFF
TRBV19 - - CASSIPTGRPGAIYF
TRBV9 - TRBD2 CASSASSAGGDEQFF
TRBV29-1 - TRBD1 CSVGTGVPYEQYF
TRBV19 - - CASSAQGSTYEQYF
TRBV30 once - CAWSVGRDYGYTF
TRBV6-1 - - CASSEVREAFF
TRBV29-1 - - CSVAPPFQGRGYEQYF
TRBV29-1 - - CSVEVGARGFLRREQFF
TRBV18 - TRBD2 CASSPRGLAADTQYF
TRBV2 once TRBD1 CASSGTGSNQPQHF
TRBV30 - TRBD2 CAWSGGGEASGANVLTF
TRBV30 - TRBD1 CAWSTDRAGGYTF
TRBV15 - - CATSRGTVLQGSGNTIYF
TRBV29-1 - - CSVGQGKSYTF
TRBV5-5 - TRBD2 CASSLGLAGRGSTDTQYF
TRBV4-2 once TRBD2 CASRPRTSGEHTQYF
TRBV7-2 - TRBD2 CASSPPGLGSSGANVLTF
TRBV6-1 - TRBD1 CASAGTGVTYGYTF
TRBV5-1 - TRBD1 CASSLTDRDSPLHF
TRBV5-1 few - CASSPFSILENTEAFF
TRBV7-7 - TRBD1 CASSARPTGEDTQYF
TRBV18 - TRBD1 CASRMDRDEQYF
TRBV2 once TRBD2 CASSQAGATNTGELFF
TRBV5-1 - TRBD1 CASSWGQGGETQYF
TRBV5-1 - TRBD2 CASSLLGLAFNEQFF
TRBV9 - TRBD1 CASSARDRFNEQFF
TRBV5-1 - - CASSLTGTGEETQYF
TRBV5-1 - - CASSLGRTDPYNEQFF
TRBV19 - - CASRSYTGGAGPQAKNIQYF
TRBV18 - TRBD1 CASSPPRQGEGPLSTDTQYF
TRBV5-8 - - CASRLSGTHEAFF
TRBV4-3 - TRBD2 CASSQVGGSGRNEQFF
TRBV7-3 - - CASSPGLGSAYEQYF
TRBV5-1 - - CASSLPATNEKLFF
TRBV9 once TRBD1 CASSPDRGYGYTF
TRBV9 - TRBD1 CASRIKLQGAQAGELFF
TRBV5-6 - - CASSSDRPPRAEAFF
TRBV9 - - CASSEGLHSTDTQYF
TRBV10-2 - TRBD1 CATQDRADRRQPQHF
TRBV2 - - CASGGGAYTGELFF
TRBV20-1 - TRBD1 CSAYRQGPQYF
TRBV30 - - CAWSAGHEKLFF
TRBV10-3 - TRBD2 CAISEGGRFVNEQFF
TRBV10-3 - TRBD2 CAIRGTSATLSYNEQFF
TRBV5-4 few - CASSLARANTEAFF